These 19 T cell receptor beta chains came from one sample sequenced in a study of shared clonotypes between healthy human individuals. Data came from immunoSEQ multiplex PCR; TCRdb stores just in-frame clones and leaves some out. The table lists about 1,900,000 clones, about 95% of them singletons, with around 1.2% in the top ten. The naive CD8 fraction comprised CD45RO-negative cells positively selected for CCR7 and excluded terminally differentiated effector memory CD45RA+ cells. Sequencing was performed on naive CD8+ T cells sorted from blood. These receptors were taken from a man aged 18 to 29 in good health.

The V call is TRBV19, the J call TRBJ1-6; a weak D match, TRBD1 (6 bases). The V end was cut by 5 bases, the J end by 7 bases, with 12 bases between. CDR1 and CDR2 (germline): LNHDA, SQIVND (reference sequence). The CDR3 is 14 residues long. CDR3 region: CASSHQGPNSPLHF. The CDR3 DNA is TGTGCCAGTAGTCACCAGGGGCCCAATTCACCCCTCCACTTT.

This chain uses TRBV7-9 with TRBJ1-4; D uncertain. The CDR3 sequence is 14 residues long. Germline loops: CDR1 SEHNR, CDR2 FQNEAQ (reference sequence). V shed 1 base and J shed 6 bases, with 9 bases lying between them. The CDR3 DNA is TGTGCCAGCAGCTTAGAGGGTGGGGATGAAAAACTGTTTTTT. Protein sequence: CASSLEGGDEKLFF.

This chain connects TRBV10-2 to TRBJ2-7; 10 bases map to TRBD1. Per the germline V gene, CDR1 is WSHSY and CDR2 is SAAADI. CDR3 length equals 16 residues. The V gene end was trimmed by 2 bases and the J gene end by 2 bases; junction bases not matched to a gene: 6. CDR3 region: CASSEDRGLKPYEQYF. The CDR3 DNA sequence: TGCGCCAGCAGTGAGGACAGGGGGCTAAAACCCTACGAGCAGTACTTC.

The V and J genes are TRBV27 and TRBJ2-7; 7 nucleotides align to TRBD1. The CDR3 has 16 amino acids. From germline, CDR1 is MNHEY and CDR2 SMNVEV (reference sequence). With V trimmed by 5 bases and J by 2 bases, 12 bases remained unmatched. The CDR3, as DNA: TGTGCCAGCAGTCCATCAACCGGGACAGTGACCTACGAGCAGTACTTC. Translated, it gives CASSPSTGTVTYEQYF.

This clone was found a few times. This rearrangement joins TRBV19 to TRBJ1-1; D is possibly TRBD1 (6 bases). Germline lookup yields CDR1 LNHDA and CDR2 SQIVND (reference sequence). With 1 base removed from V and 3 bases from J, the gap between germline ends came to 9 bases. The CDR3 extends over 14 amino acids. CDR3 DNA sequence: TGTGCCAGTAGTATAGTCGAGGGGGACACTGAAGCTTTCTTT. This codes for CASSIVEGDTEAFF. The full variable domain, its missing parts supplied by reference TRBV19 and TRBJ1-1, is DGGITQSPKYLFRKEGQNVTLSCEQNLNHDAMYWYRQDPGQGLRLIYYSQIVNDFQKGDIAEGYSVSREKKESFPLTVTSAQKNPTAFYLCASSIVEGDTEAFFGQGTRLTVV.

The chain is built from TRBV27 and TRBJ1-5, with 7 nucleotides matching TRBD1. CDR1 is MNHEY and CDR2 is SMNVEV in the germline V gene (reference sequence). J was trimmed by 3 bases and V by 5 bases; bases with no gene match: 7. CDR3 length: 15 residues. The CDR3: CASSRSGTVNQPQHF. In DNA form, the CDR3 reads TGTGCCAGCAGTCGATCCGGGACAGTCAATCAGCCCCAGCATTTT.

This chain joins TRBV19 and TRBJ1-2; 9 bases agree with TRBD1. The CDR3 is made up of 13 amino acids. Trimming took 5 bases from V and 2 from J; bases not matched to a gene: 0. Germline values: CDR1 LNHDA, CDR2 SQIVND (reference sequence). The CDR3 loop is CASSGTGNYGYTF. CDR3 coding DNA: TGTGCCAGTAGTGGGACAGGGAACTATGGCTACACCTTC. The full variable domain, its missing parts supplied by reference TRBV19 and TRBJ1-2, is DGGITQSPKYLFRKEGQNVTLSCEQNLNHDAMYWYRQDPGQGLRLIYYSQIVNDFQKGDIAEGYSVSREKKESFPLTVTSAQKNPTAFYLCASSGTGNYGYTFGSGTRLTVV.

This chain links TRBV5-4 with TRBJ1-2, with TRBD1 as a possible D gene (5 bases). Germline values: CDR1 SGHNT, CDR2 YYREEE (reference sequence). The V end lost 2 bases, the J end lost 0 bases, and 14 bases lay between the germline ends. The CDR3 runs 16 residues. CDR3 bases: TGTGCCAGCAGCTTAGGGGAGTCACCAACTAACTATGGCTACACCTTC. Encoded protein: CASSLGESPTNYGYTF. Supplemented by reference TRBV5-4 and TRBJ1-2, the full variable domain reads ETGVTQSPTHLIKTRGQQVTLRCSSQSGHNTVSWYQQALGQGPQFIFQYYREEENGRGNFPPRFSGLQFPNYSSELNVNALELDDSALYLCASSLGESPTNYGYTFGSGTRLTVV.

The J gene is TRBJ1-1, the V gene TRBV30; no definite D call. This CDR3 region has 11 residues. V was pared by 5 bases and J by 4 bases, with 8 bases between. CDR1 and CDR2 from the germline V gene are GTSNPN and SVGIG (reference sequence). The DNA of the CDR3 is TGTGCCTGGGACGTGGGCACTGAAGCTTTCTTT. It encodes CAWDVGTEAFF.

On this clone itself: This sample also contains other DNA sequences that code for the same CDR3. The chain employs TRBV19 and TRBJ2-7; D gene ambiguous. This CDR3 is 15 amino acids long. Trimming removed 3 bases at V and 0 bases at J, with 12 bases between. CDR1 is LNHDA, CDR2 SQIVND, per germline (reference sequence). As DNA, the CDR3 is TGTGCCAGTAGTATCGGCAGCCTTAGCTCCTACGAGCAGTACTTC. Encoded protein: CASSIGSLSSYEQYF.

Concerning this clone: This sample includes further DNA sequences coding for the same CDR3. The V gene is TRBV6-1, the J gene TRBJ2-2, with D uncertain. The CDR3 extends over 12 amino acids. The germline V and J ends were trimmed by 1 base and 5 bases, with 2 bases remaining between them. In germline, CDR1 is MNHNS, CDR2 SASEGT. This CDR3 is CASSEGTGELFF. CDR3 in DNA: TGTGCCAGCAGTGAAGGTACCGGGGAGCTGTTTTTT.

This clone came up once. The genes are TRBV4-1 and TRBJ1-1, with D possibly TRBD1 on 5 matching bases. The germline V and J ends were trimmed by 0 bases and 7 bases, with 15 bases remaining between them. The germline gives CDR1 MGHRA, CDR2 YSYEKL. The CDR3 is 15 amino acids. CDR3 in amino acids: CASSQEPGDSGEAFF. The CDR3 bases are TGCGCCAGCAGCCAAGAGCCGGGGGACTCGGGTGAAGCTTTCTTT.

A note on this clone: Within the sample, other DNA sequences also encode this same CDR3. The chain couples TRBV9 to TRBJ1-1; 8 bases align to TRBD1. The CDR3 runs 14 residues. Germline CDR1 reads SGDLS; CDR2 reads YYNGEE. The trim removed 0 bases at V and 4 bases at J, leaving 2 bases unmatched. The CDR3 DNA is TGTGCCAGCAGCGTAGCCGGACAGGGCACTGAAGCTTTCTTT. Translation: CASSVAGQGTEAFF.

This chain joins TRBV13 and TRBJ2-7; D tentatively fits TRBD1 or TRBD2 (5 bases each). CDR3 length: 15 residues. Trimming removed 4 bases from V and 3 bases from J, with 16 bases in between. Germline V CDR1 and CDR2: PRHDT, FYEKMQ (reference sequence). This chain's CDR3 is CASSSSGTYVYEQYF. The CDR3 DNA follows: TGTGCCAGCAGCTCCTCCGGGACCTACGTCTACGAGCAGTACTTC.

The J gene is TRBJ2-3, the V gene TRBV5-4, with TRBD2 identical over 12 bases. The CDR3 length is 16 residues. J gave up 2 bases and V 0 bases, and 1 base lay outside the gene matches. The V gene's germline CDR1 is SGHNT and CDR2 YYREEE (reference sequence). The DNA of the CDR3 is TGTGCCAGCAGCTTGGGGACTAGCGGGAACACAGATACGCAGTATTTT. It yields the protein CASSLGTSGNTDTQYF.

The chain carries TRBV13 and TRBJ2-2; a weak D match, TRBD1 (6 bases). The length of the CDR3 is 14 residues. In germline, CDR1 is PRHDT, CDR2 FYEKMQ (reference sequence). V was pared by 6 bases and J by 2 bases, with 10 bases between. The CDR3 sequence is CASRTGLNTGELFF. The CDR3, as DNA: TGTGCCAGCAGAACAGGGTTAAACACCGGGGAGCTGTTTTTT.

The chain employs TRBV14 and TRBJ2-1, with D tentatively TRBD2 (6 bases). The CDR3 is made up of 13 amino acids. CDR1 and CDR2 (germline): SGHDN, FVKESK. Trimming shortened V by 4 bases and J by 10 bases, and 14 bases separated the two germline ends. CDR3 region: CASSRRDSLEQFF. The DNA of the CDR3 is TGTGCCAGCAGCCGCCGGGACTCGCTCGAGCAGTTCTTC.

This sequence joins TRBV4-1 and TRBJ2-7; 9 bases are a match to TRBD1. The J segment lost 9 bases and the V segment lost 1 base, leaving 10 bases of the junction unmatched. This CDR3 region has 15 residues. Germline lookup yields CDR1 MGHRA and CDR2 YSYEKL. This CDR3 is CASSQVKGQGKSQYF. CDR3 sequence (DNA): TGCGCCAGCAGCCAAGTGAAAGGACAGGGGAAATCGCAGTACTTC.

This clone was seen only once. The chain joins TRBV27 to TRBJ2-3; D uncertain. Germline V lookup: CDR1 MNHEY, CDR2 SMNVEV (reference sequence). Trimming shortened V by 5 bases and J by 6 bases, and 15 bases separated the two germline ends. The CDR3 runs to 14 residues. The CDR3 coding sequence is TGTGCCAGCAGTACCGTCGGCTCCTTCGATACGCAGTATTTT. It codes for CASSTVGSFDTQYF.